A selection of T cell receptor beta chains follows, all from one sample in a study of shared clonotypes between healthy human individuals. Libraries were prepared by immunoSEQ multiplex PCR; TCRdb keeps only in-frame clonotypes and omits some of them. Altogether 500,000 to 700,000 clones are present, roughly 95% being singletons, with the ten largest covering approximately 0.11%. Sequences were obtained from naive CD8+ T cells sorted from blood. All receptors derive from a woman aged 25 to 45 in good health. The CDR3 runs from the conserved cysteine through the conserved F or W. D genes are given only for firm matches. The size field is filled for only some rows; it gives once, few, many or a size class.

TRBJ2-7	-	TRBD2	TRBV19	TGTGCCAGTAGTCCCATAGCGGGAGGGGGCTACGAGCAGTACTTC	CASSPIAGGGYEQYF
TRBJ2-7	-	TRBD1	TRBV6-1	TGTGCCAGCAGGGGGGGACAGGCCTACGAGCAGTACTTC	CASRGGQAYEQYF
TRBJ2-7	-	TRBD2	TRBV5-4	TGTGCCAGCAGCTCCGGGACTAGTAGTGTCTACGAGCAGTACTTC	CASSSGTSSVYEQYF
TRBJ2-7	-	-	TRBV20-1	TGCAGTGCTAGAGACAGTCGGGAGCAGTACTTC	CSARDSREQYF
TRBJ2-7	once	TRBD2	TRBV4-1	TGCGCCAGCAGCGTGCCGGGACTAGGCTCCTACGAGCAGTACTTC	CASSVPGLGSYEQYF
TRBJ1-1	-	-	TRBV29-1	TGCAGCGCCGACGGGGGGCGGCACACTGAAGCTTTCTTT	CSADGGRHTEAFF
TRBJ2-7	-	-	TRBV12-2	TGTGCAAGTCGCTTTTACAGGGGGATGGGGCTAGCGGGAGTAGTCTACGAGCAGTACTTC	CASRFYRGMGLAGVVYEQYF
TRBJ2-3	-	-	TRBV5-6	TGTGCCAGCAGCCCCTATAGCACAGATACGCAGTATTTT	CASSPYSTDTQYF
TRBJ1-2	-	-	TRBV27	TGTGCCAGCAGTTTAGCAGGGGTAGGCTATGGCTACACCTTC	CASSLAGVGYGYTF
TRBJ2-7	-	TRBD1	TRBV11-2	TGTGCCAGCAGCTTAGTGGGACAGGGGGTGTACGAGCAGTACTTC	CASSLVGQGVYEQYF
TRBJ2-7	-	TRBD2	TRBV27	TGTGCCAGCAGTACGGGACTAGCGGTACTCGAGCAGTACTTC	CASSTGLAVLEQYF
TRBJ2-1	-	-	TRBV7-6	TGTGCCAGCAGCCTTAGCGTCTACAATGAGCAGTTCTTC	CASSLSVYNEQFF
TRBJ1-1	-	TRBD1	TRBV15	TGTGCCACCAGCAGAGTGGGACAGGGGGCTGAAGCTTTCTTT	CATSRVGQGAEAFF
TRBJ2-5	-	-	TRBV7-8	TGTGCCAGCAGCTTAGACCGGGAAAAGATCGAGGGCCAAGAGACCCAGTACTTC	CASSLDREKIEGQETQYF
TRBJ2-3	-	-	TRBV27	TGTGCCAGCAGTTTTAGGCTAGAAACAGATACGCAGTATTTT	CASSFRLETDTQYF
TRBJ2-2	-	-	TRBV13	TGTGCCAGCAGACCGGGAGTGCGGGACACCGGGGAGCTGTTTTTT	CASRPGVRDTGELFF
TRBJ1-1	-	-	TRBV6-1	TGTGCCACATGGTCCTCCCCGTCAGCGGACACTGAAGCTTTCTTT	CATWSSPSADTEAFF
TRBJ2-1	once	-	TRBV6-6	TGTGCCAGCAGTGACGGGCTTAACTACAATGAGCAGTTCTTC	CASSDGLNYNEQFF